A single sample is the source of the 12 T cell receptor beta chains below, sequenced in a study of T cells in Graves' hyperthyroidism and ophthalmopathy. RNA transcripts provided the source from which TCR beta CDR3 regions were amplified. First-round RT-PCR targeting the TCR CDR3 was performed with the HTBI primer set. Via MiXCR, TCRdb re-called the multiplex PCR reads, giving one row per CDR3 protein. The table has about 540,000 distinct CDR3 sequences, around 46% seen once; the top ten hold about 8.3%. The sample consisted of peripheral blood or thyroid tissue (not recorded which). These receptors came from a woman under 30 with Graves' hyperthyroidism.

This clonotype is a singleton in its sample. The chain links TRBV29-1 to TRBJ2-5; tentative D call: TRBD2 (5 bases). The DNA end favors TRBJ2-4, so the J call may be wrong. Germline V gives CDR1 SQVTM, CDR2 ANQGSEA. CDR3 size: 15 residues. The CDR3 here is CSVVTGIGTKNIQYF. The CDR3 bases are TGCAGCGTTGTAACCGGGATCGGAACCAAAAACATTCAGTACTTC.

Many counts were recorded for this clonotype. The chain links TRBV11-2 to TRBJ2-7, with a weak D call TRBD2 (5 bases). The CDR3 covers 15 residues. The V gene lost 4 bases and the J gene lost 2 bases, with 15 bases spanning the gap. Germline values: CDR1 SGHAT, CDR2 FQNNGV. The CDR3 DNA reads TGTGCCAGCAGCTCCCGGGGAGCGGAGACCTACGAGCAGTACTTC. It is translated as CASSSRGAETYEQYF.

The V gene is TRBV12-3 or TRBV12-4, the J gene TRBJ2-7; no firm D call. V lost 4 bases and J 6 bases, leaving 13 bases between the germline ends. CDR3 length: 13 residues. The chain's CDR3 is CASSSQNVGEQYF. The CDR3 DNA sequence: TGTGCCAGCAGTTCTCAGAATGTAGGCGAGCAGTACTTC.

As concerns this clonotype: Since a much larger clone is just one base distant, this may be a read error. This sequence joins TRBV29-1 and TRBJ2-1; unclear D gene. The CDR3 extends over 10 amino acids. CDR1 and CDR2 from the germline V gene are SQVTM and ANQGSEA. V lost 4 bases and J 5 bases, leaving 3 bases between the germline ends. The CDR3 region has the DNA TGCAGCGTTGGACACAATGAGCAGTTCTTC. It specifies CSVGHNEQFF.

In this sample, this clonotype turned up many times. This chain connects TRBV10-3 to TRBJ1-1; D perhaps matches TRBD1 (5 bases). The germline gives CDR1 ENHRY, CDR2 SYGVKD. The V and J ends lost 4 bases and 1 base respectively, with 13 bases between them. CDR3 size: 15 residues. CDR3 sequence (DNA): TGTGCCATCAGTGCCCCGGGACTGGGGAACACTGAAGCTTTCTTT. It is translated as CAISAPGLGNTEAFF.

This clonotype was found a few times. The rearrangement links TRBV20-1 to TRBJ1-5; 7 bases are shared with TRBD1. Germline CDR1 DFQATT, CDR2 SNEGSKA (reference sequence). The trim removed 0 bases at V and 5 bases at J, leaving 10 bases unmatched. The length of the CDR3 is 16 residues. CDR3 in amino acids: CSARDLIGGTDQPQHF. CDR3 DNA: TGCAGTGCTAGAGATCTAATAGGGGGGACAGATCAGCCCCAGCATTTT.

Turning to this clonotype: The germline gene is not matched at one end of the junction; a read error may be the cause. The V gene is TRBV29-1, the J gene TRBJ1-6, with D possibly matching TRBD1 (5 bases). Germline V gives CDR1 SQVTM, CDR2 ANQGSEA. The CDR3 length is 14 residues. This CDR3 reads CSVGEVSYNSPLHF. CDR3 bases: TGCAGCGTGGGGGAGGTTTCCTACAATTCACCCCTCCACTTT.

This clonotype was detected once. The rearrangement links TRBV25-1 to TRBJ1-2; 9 positions agree with TRBD1. The CDR3 is made up of 16 amino acids. Germline assignment: CDR1 MGHDK and CDR2 SYGVNS. The CDR3 loop reads CASVGPGTGFKNGYTF. The CDR3 DNA reads TGTGCTAGCGTGGGCCCTGGGACAGGGTTTAAGAATGGCTACACCTTC.

V is TRBV29-1 and J is TRBJ1-2; D is uncertain. Between the trimmed V and J ends, which lost 7 bases and 2 bases, there was a span of 11 bases. The CDR3 contains 12 residues. Germline CDR1 SQVTM, CDR2 ANQGSEA. This CDR3 is CSEAWGNYGYTF. The CDR3 DNA reads TGCAGCGAGGCTTGGGGAAACTATGGCTACACCTTC.

This chain uses TRBV20-1 with TRBJ1-1; no clear D. This CDR3 comprises 13 residues. The germline V gene encodes CDR1 DFQATT and CDR2 SNEGSKA (reference sequence). Trimming took 7 bases from V and 1 from J, leaving 13 bases between them. The CDR3 nucleotides read TGCAGTGTAAGAGGACCAGGGAACACTGAAGCTTTCTTT. Translation: CSVRGPGNTEAFF.

For the CDR3, the DNA is TGTGCCAGCAGCGTAGATCAGCTGAGCTCCTACAATGAGCAGTTCTTC. Residues: CASSVDQLSSYNEQFF. The rearrangement links TRBV9 to TRBJ2-7; no firm D call. The J call is doubtful: the DNA matches TRBJ2-1 better. CDR3 length equals 16 residues. CDR1 and CDR2 (germline): SGDLS, YYNGEE.

This clonotype was found many times. CDR3 coding DNA: TGTGCCAGCAGTCCAGGGACAGGGGGTAGCGAGCAGTACTTC. Protein sequence: CASSPGTGGSEQYF. The V gene is TRBV6-5, the J gene TRBJ2-7; 11 nucleotides agree with TRBD1. With 5 bases clipped from V and 6 bases from J, the junction kept 6 bases outside the gene matches. The length of the CDR3 is 14 residues. Germline loops: CDR1 MNHEY, CDR2 SVGAGI.